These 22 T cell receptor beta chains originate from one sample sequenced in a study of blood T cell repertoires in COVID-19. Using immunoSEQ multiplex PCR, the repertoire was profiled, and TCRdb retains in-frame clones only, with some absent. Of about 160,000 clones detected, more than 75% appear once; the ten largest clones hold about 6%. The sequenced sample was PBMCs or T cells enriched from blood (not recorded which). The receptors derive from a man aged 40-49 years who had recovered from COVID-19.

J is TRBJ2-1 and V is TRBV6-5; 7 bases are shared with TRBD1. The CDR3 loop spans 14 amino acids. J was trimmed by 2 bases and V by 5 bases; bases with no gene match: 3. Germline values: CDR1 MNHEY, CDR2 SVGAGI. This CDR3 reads CASSKGQTYNEQFF. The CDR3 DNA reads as TGTGCCAGCAGTAAGGGACAGACCTACAATGAGCAGTTCTTC.

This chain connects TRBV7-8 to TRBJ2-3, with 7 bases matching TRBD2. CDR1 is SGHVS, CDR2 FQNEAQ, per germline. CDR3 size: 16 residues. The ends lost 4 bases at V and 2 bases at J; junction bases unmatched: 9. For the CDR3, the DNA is TGTGCCAGCAGCTCTTATGAGCGGGGAATCACAGATACGCAGTATTTT. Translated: CASSSYERGITDTQYF.

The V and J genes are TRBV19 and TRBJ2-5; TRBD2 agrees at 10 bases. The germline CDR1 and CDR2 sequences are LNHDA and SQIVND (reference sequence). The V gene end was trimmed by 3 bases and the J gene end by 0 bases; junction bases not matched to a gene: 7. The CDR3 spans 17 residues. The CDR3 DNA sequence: TGTGCCAGTAGTATCAAAGGTAGCGGGAGGTACCAAGAGACCCAGTACTTC. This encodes CASSIKGSGRYQETQYF.

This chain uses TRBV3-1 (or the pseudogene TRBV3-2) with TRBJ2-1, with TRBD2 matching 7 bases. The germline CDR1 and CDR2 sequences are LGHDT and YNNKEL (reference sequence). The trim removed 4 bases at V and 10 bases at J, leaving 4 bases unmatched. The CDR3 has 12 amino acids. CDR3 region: CASSLLAAEQFF. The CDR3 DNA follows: TGTGCCAGCAGCCTCCTAGCGGCCGAGCAGTTCTTC.

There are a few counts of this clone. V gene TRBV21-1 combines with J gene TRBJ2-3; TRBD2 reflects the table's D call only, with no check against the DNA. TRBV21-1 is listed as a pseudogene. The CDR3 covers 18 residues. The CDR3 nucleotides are TGTGCCAGCAGCAAAGCGTGGGGGGACTTTGAACCCACAGATACGCAGTATTTT. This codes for CASSKAWGDFEPTDTQYF.

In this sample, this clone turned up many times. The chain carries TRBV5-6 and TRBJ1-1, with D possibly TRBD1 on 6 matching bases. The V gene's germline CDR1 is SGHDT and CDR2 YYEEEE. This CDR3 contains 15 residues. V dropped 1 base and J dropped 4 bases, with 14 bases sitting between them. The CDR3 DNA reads TGTGCCAGCAGCTTGTTGAAAGTACAGGGCACTGAAGCTTTCTTT. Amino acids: CASSLLKVQGTEAFF.

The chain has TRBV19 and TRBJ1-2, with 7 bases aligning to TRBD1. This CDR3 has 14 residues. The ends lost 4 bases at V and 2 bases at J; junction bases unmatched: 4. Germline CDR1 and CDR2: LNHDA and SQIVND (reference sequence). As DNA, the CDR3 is TGTGCCAGTAGTAGAGAGGGGGCCAACTATGGCTACACCTTC. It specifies CASSREGANYGYTF.

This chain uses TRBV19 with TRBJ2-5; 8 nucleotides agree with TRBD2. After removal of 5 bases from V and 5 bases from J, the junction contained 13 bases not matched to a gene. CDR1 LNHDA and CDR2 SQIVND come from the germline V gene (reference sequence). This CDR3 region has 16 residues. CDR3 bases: TGTGCCAGTAGTCCGGGACTAGTACAATCTTGGGAGACCCAGTACTTC. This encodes CASSPGLVQSWETQYF.

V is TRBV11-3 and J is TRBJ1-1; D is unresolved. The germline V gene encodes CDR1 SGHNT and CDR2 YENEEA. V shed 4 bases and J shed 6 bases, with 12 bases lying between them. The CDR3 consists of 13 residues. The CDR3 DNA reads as TGTGCCAGCAGCTATCTCTCGGGTTCTGAAGCTTTCTTT. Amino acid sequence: CASSYLSGSEAFF.

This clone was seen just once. CDR3 loop: CASSGGTGGATEAFF. CDR3 coding DNA: TGCGCCAGCAGTGGGGGGACAGGGGGCGCGACTGAAGCTTTCTTT. V is TRBV10-1 and J is TRBJ1-1, with 12 bases lining up with TRBD1. CDR1 is WNHNN and CDR2 is SYGVQD in the germline V gene (reference sequence). The CDR3 has 15 residues. Germline trimming cut 4 bases from V and 5 bases from J; bases unmatched to any gene: 5.

CDR3 DNA sequence: TGTGCCAGCAGCTACCGCGCGGGGGTCCAAGAGACCCAGTACTTC. Its translation: CASSYRAGVQETQYF. The chain employs TRBV7-6 and TRBJ2-5; 7 bases are shared with TRBD2. This CDR3 has 15 amino acids. With V trimmed by 4 bases and J by 1 base, 6 bases remained unmatched. Germline assignment: CDR1 SGHVS and CDR2 FNYEAQ. The full variable domain, in which reference TRBV7-6 and TRBJ2-5 provide the parts outside the CDR3, is GAGVSQSPRYKVTKRGQDVALRCDPISGHVSLYWYRQALGQGPEFLTYFNYEAQQDKSGLPNDRFSAERPEGSISTLTIQRTEQRDSAMYRCASSYRAGVQETQYFGPGTRLLVL.

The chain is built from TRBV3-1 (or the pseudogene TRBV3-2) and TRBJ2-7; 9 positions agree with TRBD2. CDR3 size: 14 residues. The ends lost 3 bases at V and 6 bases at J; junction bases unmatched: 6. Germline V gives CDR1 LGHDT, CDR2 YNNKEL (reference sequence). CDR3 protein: CASSHETSGPEQYF. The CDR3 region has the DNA TGTGCCAGCAGCCATGAGACTAGCGGACCCGAGCAGTACTTC.

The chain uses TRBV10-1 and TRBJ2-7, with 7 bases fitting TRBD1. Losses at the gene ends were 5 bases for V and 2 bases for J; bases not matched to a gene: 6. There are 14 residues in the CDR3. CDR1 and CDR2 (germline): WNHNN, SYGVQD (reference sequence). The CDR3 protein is CASSTKDRPYEQYF. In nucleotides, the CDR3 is TGCGCCAGCAGTACAAAGGACAGGCCCTACGAGCAGTACTTC.

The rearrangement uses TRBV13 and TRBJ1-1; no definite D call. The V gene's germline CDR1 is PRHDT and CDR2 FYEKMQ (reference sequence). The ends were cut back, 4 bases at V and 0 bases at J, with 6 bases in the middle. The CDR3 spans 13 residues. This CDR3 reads CASSYQVNTEAFF. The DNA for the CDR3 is TGTGCCAGCAGCTATCAGGTGAACACTGAAGCTTTCTTT.

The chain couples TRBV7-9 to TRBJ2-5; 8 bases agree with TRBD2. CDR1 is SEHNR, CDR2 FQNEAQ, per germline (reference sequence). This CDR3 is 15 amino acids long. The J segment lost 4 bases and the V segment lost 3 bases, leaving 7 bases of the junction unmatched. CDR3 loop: CASSLRGALGETQYF. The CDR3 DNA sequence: TGTGCCAGCAGCTTGCGGGGGGCGCTCGGAGAGACCCAGTACTTC.

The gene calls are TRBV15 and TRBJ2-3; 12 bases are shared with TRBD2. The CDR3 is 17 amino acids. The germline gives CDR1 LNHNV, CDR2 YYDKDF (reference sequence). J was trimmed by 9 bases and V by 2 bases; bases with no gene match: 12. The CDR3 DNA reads TGTGCCACCAGCAGAAATAGGCTAGCGGGGGGGCAGGGGACGCAGTATTTT. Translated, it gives CATSRNRLAGGQGTQYF.

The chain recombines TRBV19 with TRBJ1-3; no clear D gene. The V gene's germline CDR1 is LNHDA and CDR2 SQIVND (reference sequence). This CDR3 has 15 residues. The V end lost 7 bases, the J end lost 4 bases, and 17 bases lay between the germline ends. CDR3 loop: CASTDVGGGGNTIYF. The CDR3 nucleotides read TGTGCCAGTACCGACGTCGGAGGAGGAGGAAACACCATATATTTT.

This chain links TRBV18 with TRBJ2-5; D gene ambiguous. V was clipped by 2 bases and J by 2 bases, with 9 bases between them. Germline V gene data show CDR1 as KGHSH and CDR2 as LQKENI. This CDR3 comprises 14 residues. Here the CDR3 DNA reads TGTGCCAGCTCACCAAATTCGTTGCAAGAGACCCAGTACTTC. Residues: CASSPNSLQETQYF.

CDR3 DNA sequence: TGTGCCAGCAGCTTAGGCGGGGTCACAGATACGCAGTATTTT. This gives the protein CASSLGGVTDTQYF. V is TRBV7-6 and J is TRBJ2-3; a possible D gene is TRBD2 (6 bases). The CDR3 length is 14 residues. V lost 1 base to trimming and J lost 2 bases, with 7 bases between them. Looked up from germline, CDR1 is SGHVS and CDR2 is FNYEAQ.

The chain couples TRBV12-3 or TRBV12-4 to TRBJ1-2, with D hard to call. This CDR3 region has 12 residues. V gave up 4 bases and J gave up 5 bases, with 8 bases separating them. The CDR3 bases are TGTGCCAGCAGTTCCAGGCATTATGGCTACACCTTC. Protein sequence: CASSSRHYGYTF.

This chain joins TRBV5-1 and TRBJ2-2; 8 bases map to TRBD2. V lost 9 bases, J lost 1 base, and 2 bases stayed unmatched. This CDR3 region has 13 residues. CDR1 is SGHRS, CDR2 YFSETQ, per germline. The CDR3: CATREENTGELFF. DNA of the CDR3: TGCGCCACGCGGGAGGAGAACACCGGGGAGCTGTTTTTT.

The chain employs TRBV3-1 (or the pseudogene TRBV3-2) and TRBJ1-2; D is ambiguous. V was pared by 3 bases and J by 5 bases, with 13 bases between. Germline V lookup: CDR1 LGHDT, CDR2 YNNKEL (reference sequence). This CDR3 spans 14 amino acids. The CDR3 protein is CASSHLVGGYGYTF. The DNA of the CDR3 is TGTGCCAGCAGCCACTTGGTGGGAGGATATGGCTACACCTTC.